This T cell receptor beta chain came from a study of blood T cell repertoires in COVID-19. Per the original methods: Reference gene primer amplification in the assay estimated nucleated cell counts. The protocol was immunoSEQ multiplex PCR, while the TCRdb copy is restricted to in-frame clones and leaves out a portion. V and J calls and clone size are given by that table; D and trimming were obtained from the DNA. The sample lists some 400,000 clones, around 89% seen once, with approximately 1.2% in the top ten. V dropped 1 base and J dropped 4 bases, with 11 bases sitting between them. From germline, CDR1 is SGHTA and CDR2 FQGNSA. The length of the CDR3 is 14 residues.

The receptor comes from a man aged 25-45 years who had recovered from COVID-19. The V and J genes are TRBV7-2 and TRBJ2-7; D gene ambiguous. The sequenced sample was PBMCs or T cells enriched from blood (not recorded which). The CDR3 bases are TGTGCCAGCAGCTTAGTGGGTAGCACTTACGAGCAGTACTTC. It codes for CASSLVGSTYEQYF. The full variable domain, with the rest looked up from reference TRBV7-2 and TRBJ2-7, is GAGVSQSPSNKVTEKGKDVELRCDPISGHTALYWYRQSLGQGLEFLIYFQGNSAPDKSGLPSDRFSAERTGGSVSTLTIQRTQQEDSAVYLCASSLVGSTYEQYFGPGTRLTVT.